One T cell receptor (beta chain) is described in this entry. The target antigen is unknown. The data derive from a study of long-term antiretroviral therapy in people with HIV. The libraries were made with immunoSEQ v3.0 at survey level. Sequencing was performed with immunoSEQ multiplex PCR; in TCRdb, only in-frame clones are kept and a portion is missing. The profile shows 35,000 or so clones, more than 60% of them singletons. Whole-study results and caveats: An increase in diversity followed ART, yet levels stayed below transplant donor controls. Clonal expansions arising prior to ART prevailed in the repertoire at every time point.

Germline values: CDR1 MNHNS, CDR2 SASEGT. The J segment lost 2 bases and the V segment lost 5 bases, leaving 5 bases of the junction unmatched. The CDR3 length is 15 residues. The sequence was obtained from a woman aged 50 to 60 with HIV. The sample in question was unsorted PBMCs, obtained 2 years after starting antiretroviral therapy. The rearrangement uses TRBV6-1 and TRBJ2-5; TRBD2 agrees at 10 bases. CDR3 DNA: TGTGCCAGCAGTCAACTAGCGGGATTACAAGAGACCCAGTACTTC. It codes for CASSQLAGLQETQYF.